There are many counts of the clone carrying this T cell receptor (beta chain). The sample originates from a study of regulatory T cells in long-lasting Graves disease. Study summary: Antithyroid drug exposure in newly diagnosed Graves' patients had lasted under 3 months.

Time point of the sample: newly diagnosed GD, antithyroid drugs for less than 3 months. Generation of the TCR library employed RNA extracted from PBMCs. Trimming stripped 3 bases from V and 4 bases from J, with 13 bases between. The CDR3 covers 15 residues. For TCR beta, libraries came from iRepertoire HTBI primers and Arm-PCR of CDR3 regions. A single record per CDR3 protein comes from TCRdb applying MiXCR to the multiplex PCR reads. The profile covers 450,000 to 500,000 distinct CDR3 sequences, with roughly 16% appearing a single time and 12% taken by the ten largest. The sample also formed part of further work on T cells in Graves' hyperthyroidism and ophthalmopathy.

The rearrangement uses TRBV12-3 or TRBV12-4 and TRBJ1-5; D is unresolved. The sequencing used peripheral blood mononuclear cells (PBMCs), collected at new diagnosis, from a patient treated with antithyroid drugs. The source of this sequence is a man in his forties with Graves disease. The CDR3 loop is CASSLVWGANQPQHF. The CDR3 nucleotides are TGTGCCAGCAGTTTGGTATGGGGAGCAAATCAGCCCCAGCATTTT.